This T cell receptor beta chain emerged from a study of siplizumab effects on memory and regulatory T cells. Study conclusions and caveats: In roughly 75-96% of proliferating CD4+ or CD8+ clones, a naive or memory phenotype could not be assigned.

Per individual sample, 90,000 to 100,000 TCR templates were assayed. The repertoire was sequenced with immunoSEQ multiplex PCR; TCRdb's copy has only in-frame clones and lacks some. The top ten hold 15% of the sample, which has over 70,000 clones, 85% to 90% seen once. The J segment lost 3 bases and the V segment lost 5 bases, leaving 6 bases of the junction unmatched. Germline values: CDR1 LNHDA, CDR2 SQIVND (reference sequence). The CDR3 extends over 15 amino acids. The table lists this clone with a count of one. Its specificity is unknown. The material sequenced was CD4+ T cells sorted from blood. This receptor was taken from a human donor in good health. J is TRBJ2-2 and V is TRBV19; 7 bases are a match to TRBD2. The CDR3 region has the DNA TGTGCCAGTAGTGAAGGGACTACTTACACCGGGGAGCTGTTTTTT. Translating gives CASSEGTTYTGELFF.